What follows are 29 T cell receptor beta chains derived from one specimen sequenced in a study of blood T cells in healthy people across ages. It was with a sample-barcoded 5' primer and a J-beta primer mix that a second PCR of roughly 7 to 12 cycles was run. TCRdb passed the 5' RACE reads through MiXCR, listing each CDR3 protein once. The table lists more than 650,000 distinct CDR3 sequences, around a fifth of them singletons. Sequenced: blood. The receptors derive from a man between 65 and 85 years old in good health.

This clonotype was observed a handful of times. The chain employs TRBV12-3 or TRBV12-4 and TRBJ1-2, with unresolved D. The V gene lost 6 bases and the J gene lost 2 bases, with 10 bases spanning the gap. The CDR3 totals 13 residues. CDR3 nucleotides: TGTGCCAGCAGACCCGGACGGAACTATGGCTACACCTTC. Protein sequence: CASRPGRNYGYTF.

As for this clonotype: At one end, the junction sequence differs from germline, possibly due to a read error. This rearrangement joins TRBV20-1 to TRBJ2-1; 8 bases line up with TRBD1. The tail of the sequence fits TRBJ2-7 better, so the J call may be wrong. This CDR3 has 14 residues. Germline loops: CDR1 DFQATT, CDR2 SNEGSKA (reference sequence). DNA for the CDR3: TGCAGTGCTCGCGGGACAGGTAACTCCTGCGAGCAGTACTTC. Its protein product is CSARGTGNSCEQYF.

In this sample, this clonotype turned up a few times. The chain links TRBV14 to TRBJ2-1, with a weak D call TRBD2 (5 bases). The length of the CDR3 is 15 residues. Deletions cut 4 bases from V and 0 bases from J, with 10 bases between. The germline CDR1 and CDR2 sequences are SGHDN and FVKESK. The CDR3 sequence is CASSREEGSYNEQFF. The CDR3 DNA reads as TGTGCCAGCAGCCGGGAAGAGGGCTCCTACAATGAGCAGTTCTTC.

The rearrangement joins TRBV20-1 to TRBJ2-3, with D uncertain. Per the germline V gene, CDR1 is DFQATT and CDR2 is SNEGSKA (reference sequence). V lost 0 bases and J 11 bases, leaving 6 bases between the germline ends. The CDR3 is 10 amino acids. The CDR3 loop reads CSAREMEQYF. CDR3 in DNA: TGCAGTGCTAGAGAAATGGAGCAGTATTTT.

This sequence joins TRBV18 and TRBJ1-3; possible D gene TRBD1, 5 bases. Trimming left V 4 bases short and J 0 bases short, with 10 bases between. The CDR3 is made up of 15 amino acids. The V gene's germline CDR1 is KGHSH and CDR2 LQKENI. CDR3 protein: CASSLLQDSGNTIYF. Here the CDR3 DNA reads TGTGCCAGCTCACTCTTACAGGACTCTGGAAACACCATATATTTT.

V is TRBV12-3 or TRBV12-4 and J is TRBJ2-1, with 10 positions matching TRBD1. TRBJ2-7 explains the end of the DNA better; the J call may be wrong. This CDR3 is 15 amino acids long. CDR3 coding DNA: TGTGCCAGCAGTTTAGTCGGGACAGGGGCTTTAGGGCAGTACTTC. It specifies CASSLVGTGALGQYF.

This clonotype occurred once. The germline gene is not matched at one end of the junction; a read error may be the cause. The chain carries TRBV6-5 and TRBJ1-2, with TRBD1 matching over 7 bases. The CDR3 has 14 amino acids. Germline values: CDR1 MNHEY, CDR2 SVGAGI. CDR3 DNA: TGTGCCAACAGTTGGGACAGCGCTAACTATGGCTACACCTTC. It codes for CANSWDSANYGYTF.

The chain has TRBV12-3 or TRBV12-4 and TRBJ2-4, with 9 positions matching TRBD1. The CDR3 loop spans 14 amino acids. After removal of 5 bases from V and 5 bases from J, the junction contained 4 bases not matched to a gene. The CDR3 bases are TGTGCCAGCAGTCTTAGGACAGGGGAAAACATTCAGTACTTC. Residues: CASSLRTGENIQYF.

Ten or more counts support this clonotype. The chain carries TRBV28 and TRBJ2-5, with a possible D match to TRBD2 (6 bases). The CDR3 sequence is 15 residues long. The germline gives CDR1 MDHEN, CDR2 SYDVKM. Trimming took off 4 bases at V and 3 bases at J, with 15 bases between the two ends. The CDR3 DNA is TGTGCCAGCAGTTCCACCGGGACTGCCAAAGAGACCCAGTACTTC. Amino acids: CASSSTGTAKETQYF.

This clonotype was found many times. J is TRBJ2-3 and V is TRBV27, with 11 nucleotides matching TRBD2. The germline CDR1 and CDR2 sequences are MNHEY and SMNVEV (reference sequence). CDR3 length equals 16 residues. The J segment lost 4 bases and the V segment lost 6 bases, leaving 9 bases of the junction unmatched. CDR3 in amino acids: CASSTLAGVPADTQYF. The CDR3 nucleotides are TGTGCCAGCAGCACACTAGCGGGAGTGCCTGCAGATACGCAGTATTTT.

This clonotype has a handful of counts. A read error may explain this, as a much larger clone is one base away. V is TRBV7-9 and J is TRBJ2-5; 12 bases map to TRBD2. The CDR3 is 16 amino acids. With 1 base clipped from V and 1 base from J, the junction kept 1 base outside the gene matches. CDR1 SEHNR and CDR2 FQNEAQ come from the germline V gene (reference sequence). CDR3 DNA: TGTGCCAGCAGCTTAGGGACTAGCGGGACCCAAGAGACCCAGTACTTC. Translating gives CASSLGTSGTQETQYF.

The table lists this clonotype with many counts. The chain combines TRBV7-7 with TRBJ2-7, with D perhaps matching TRBD2 (5 bases). CDR1 is SSHAT and CDR2 is FNYEAQ in the germline V gene (reference sequence). V gave up 1 base and J gave up 6 bases, with 10 bases separating them. CDR3 length: 13 amino acids. In DNA form, the CDR3 reads TGTGCCAGCAGCTTAGGACTGGCGGGCGAGCAGTACTTC. It is translated as CASSLGLAGEQYF.

Only a few counts were recorded for this clonotype. The chain joins TRBV24-1 to TRBJ2-1; 10 nucleotides align to TRBD2. This CDR3 is 14 amino acids long. CDR1 is KGHDR and CDR2 is SFDVKD in the germline V gene. V shed 0 bases and J 13 bases; nucleotides not matched to a gene: 5. The CDR3, as DNA: TGTGCCACCAGTGATTTGCGTAGCGGGAGGATTCAGTTCTTC. Protein sequence: CATSDLRSGRIQFF.

V usage is TRBV6-5 and J usage is TRBJ1-5; 7 bases are shared with TRBD1. In germline, CDR1 is MNHEY, CDR2 SVGAGI. This CDR3 has 15 amino acids. Trimming at V came to 5 bases and at J to 0 bases, leaving 4 bases not matched to a gene. As DNA, the CDR3 is TGTGCCAGCAGTGAAAGGGGGCCTAGCAATCAGCCCCAGCATTTT. Amino acids: CASSERGPSNQPQHF.

CDR3 sequence reads: CASSFGVAYEQYF. DNA of the CDR3: TGTGCCAGCAGTTTTGGGGTGGCCTACGAGCAGTACTTC. The chain carries TRBV12-3 or TRBV12-4 and TRBJ2-5; no clear D. The tail of the sequence fits TRBJ2-7 better, so the J call may be wrong. The CDR3 runs 13 residues.

This chain links TRBV24-1 with TRBJ2-1; 13 bases are shared with TRBD2. Germline V gene sequence: CDR1 KGHDR, CDR2 SFDVKD. The CDR3 runs 16 residues. The J segment lost 6 bases and the V segment lost 5 bases, leaving 6 bases of the junction unmatched. This chain's CDR3 is CATSALGLAGSNEQFF. As DNA, the CDR3 is TGTGCCACCAGTGCCCTGGGACTAGCGGGAAGCAATGAGCAGTTCTTC.

This clonotype was seen repeatedly, ten times or more. This sequence joins TRBV5-1 and TRBJ2-1, with TRBD1 as a possible D gene (5 bases). Germline V gene lookup returns CDR1 SGHRS and CDR2 YFSETQ. Trimming removed 4 bases at V and 4 bases at J, with 12 bases between. The CDR3 runs 14 residues. The CDR3 DNA reads TGCGCCAGCAGCACGCAAAGGGGTTACAATGAGCAGTTCTTC. Amino acid sequence: CASSTQRGYNEQFF.

This clonotype has a single count. The chain recombines TRBV20-1 with TRBJ2-1; 7 positions agree with TRBD2. The CDR3 is 15 residues long. V lost 6 bases to trimming and J lost 6 bases; unmatched junction nucleotides: 14. Looked up from germline, CDR1 is DFQATT and CDR2 is SNEGSKA (reference sequence). CDR3 coding DNA: TGCAGTGCCCTGGGTAGGCGGGAGAATGCCAATGAGCAGTTCTTC. This translates into CSALGRRENANEQFF.

This clonotype was counted between two and nine times. V usage is TRBV6-2 or TRBV6-3 and J usage is TRBJ2-5; D possibly corresponds to TRBD2 (6 bases). Germline V CDR1 and CDR2: MNHEY, SVGEGT. Trimming cost V 2 bases and J 4 bases, with 11 bases left between them. The CDR3 has 14 residues. CDR3 bases: TGTGCCAGCAGTTACCACCCAGCGGGAGAGACCCAGTACTTC. Residues: CASSYHPAGETQYF.

This clonotype has more than one count but fewer than ten. This sequence joins TRBV5-1 and TRBJ2-3; D may be TRBD2 (5 bases). The CDR3 loop spans 14 amino acids. The V end lost 4 bases, the J end lost 2 bases, and 11 bases lay between the germline ends. Germline CDR1 SGHRS, CDR2 YFSETQ. In DNA form, the CDR3 reads TGCGCCAGCAGCCCCGGGATCATCACAGATACGCAGTATTTT. Amino acids: CASSPGIITDTQYF.

The chain links TRBV20-1 to TRBJ2-1; perhaps TRBD1 as D (6 bases). Germline assignment: CDR1 DFQATT and CDR2 SNEGSKA (reference sequence). CDR3 length: 15 amino acids. The V and J ends lost 3 bases and 2 bases respectively, with 14 bases between them. The CDR3 DNA sequence: TGCAGTGCTAGTCCGGGACACGGAGCCTACAATGAGCAGTTCTTC. This encodes CSASPGHGAYNEQFF.

This chain joins TRBV2 and TRBJ2-1, with TRBD2 matching 9 bases. Germline CDR1 SNHLY, CDR2 FYNNEI. J lost 2 bases, V lost 6 bases, and 5 bases had no gene match. This CDR3 is built from 15 residues. The CDR3 loop reads CASSAGLATYNEQFF. DNA for the CDR3: TGTGCCAGCAGCGCAGGACTAGCGACCTACAATGAGCAGTTCTTC.

J is TRBJ1-2 and V is TRBV5-1; TRBD1 might be the D (5 bases). Germline V lookup: CDR1 SGHRS, CDR2 YFSETQ. V was shortened by 0 bases and J by 6 bases, with 9 bases between the two germline ends. The CDR3 spans 13 residues. This CDR3 reads CASSLGTSNGYTF. Written as DNA, the CDR3 is TGCGCCAGCAGCTTGGGGACATCCAATGGCTACACCTTC.

This clonotype was detected a few times. This sequence joins TRBV6-1 and TRBJ1-4; no definite D call. Trimming removed 6 bases from V and 0 bases from J, with 14 bases in between. This CDR3 has 16 residues. Germline V CDR1 and CDR2: MNHNS, SASEGT. DNA of the CDR3: TGTGCCAGCAGCGACCGGGAGCCCTCAACTAATGAAAAACTGTTTTTT. It is translated as CASSDREPSTNEKLFF.

The table lists this clonotype with many counts. The CDR3 DNA reads as TGTGCCATCAGTGAGTCTGACGGTGGGGAGACCCAGTACTTC. Encoded protein: CAISESDGGETQYF. The chain couples TRBV10-3 to TRBJ2-5; D is unresolved. There are 14 residues in the CDR3. V was shortened by 0 bases and J by 5 bases, with 10 bases between the two germline ends. Germline lookup yields CDR1 ENHRY and CDR2 SYGVKD.

The table lists this clonotype with a few counts. Compared with germline, one end of the junction differs, possibly owing to a read error. CDR3 amino acids: CASSLDFMGGEFF. CDR3 nucleotides: TGCGCCAGCAGCTTGGATTTCATGGGAGGAGAGTTCTTC. This chain joins TRBV5-1 and TRBJ2-5, with D possibly being TRBD2 (6 bases). From germline, CDR1 is SGHRS and CDR2 YFSETQ. The CDR3 runs to 13 residues.

V usage is TRBV4-2 and J usage is TRBJ2-3; 8 bases align to TRBD2. V lost 1 base, J lost 3 bases, and 6 bases stayed unmatched. The CDR3 contains 16 residues. Germline V gives CDR1 LGHNA, CDR2 YNFKEQ. The CDR3 DNA is TGTGCCAGCAGCCAAGGGGTAGCGGGGCTTACAGATACGCAGTATTTT. Encoded protein: CASSQGVAGLTDTQYF.

This clonotype has just one count. This CDR3 is CASSDVEVWTNEKLFF. The CDR3 bases are TGTGCCAGCAGTGATGTGGAAGTTTGGACTAATGAAAAACTGTTTTTT. The chain recombines TRBV25-1 with TRBJ1-4; D gene uncertain. CDR1 and CDR2 (germline): MGHDK, SYGVNS. The CDR3 loop spans 16 amino acids. The V gene lost 3 bases and the J gene lost 2 bases, with 13 bases spanning the gap.

This clonotype was counted only a few times. This chain uses TRBV19 with TRBJ2-3; D remains unclear. The CDR3 has 13 residues. V was pared by 1 base and J by 5 bases, with 7 bases between. From germline, CDR1 is LNHDA and CDR2 SQIVND (reference sequence). The CDR3: CASSIASGDTQYF. The DNA for the CDR3 is TGTGCCAGTAGTATAGCTTCGGGAGATACGCAGTATTTT.